Each of the 18 T cell receptor beta chains below was sequenced from the same sample in a study of cytomegalovirus exposure and HLA in healthy donors. In the PCR, 60 Vbeta and 13 Jbeta primers were used. Method: immunoSEQ multiplex PCR; TCRdb's copy keeps in-frame clones and lacks some. The sample has some 98,000 clones; 76% are singletons. Sequenced: PBMCs. All receptors come from a man in his forties in good health and CMV-seronegative.

V and J are TRBV7-8 and TRBJ2-6; 9 positions match TRBD1. The CDR3 spans 19 residues. Trimming cost V 5 bases and J 0 bases; bases outside gene matches: 11. From germline, CDR1 is SGHVS and CDR2 FQNEAQ. Here the CDR3 reads CASSIRDRATFSGANVLTF. The CDR3 coding sequence is TGTGCCAGCAGCATCCGGGACAGGGCCACCTTCTCTGGGGCCAACGTCCTGACTTTC.

V is TRBV5-4 and J is TRBJ1-2; D is perhaps TRBD1 (6 bases). This CDR3 spans 15 amino acids. CDR1 SGHNT and CDR2 YYREEE come from the germline V gene (reference sequence). Trimming removed 1 base from V and 1 base from J, with 11 bases in between. The CDR3 nucleotides read TGTGCCAGCAGCTTGCAGGACAGATATAACTATGGCTACACCTTC. It encodes CASSLQDRYNYGYTF.

The J gene is TRBJ2-1, the V gene TRBV7-2, with D perhaps matching TRBD1 (5 bases). The germline CDR1 and CDR2 sequences are SGHTA and FQGNSA. Trimming cost V 3 bases and J 8 bases, with 11 bases left between them. This CDR3 contains 13 residues. This CDR3 reads CASSFWQGDEQFF. CDR3 in DNA: TGTGCCAGCAGCTTCTGGCAGGGCGATGAGCAGTTCTTC. The full variable domain, in which reference TRBV7-2 and TRBJ2-1 provide the parts outside the CDR3, is GAGVSQSPSNKVTEKGKDVELRCDPISGHTALYWYRQSLGQGLEFLIYFQGNSAPDKSGLPSDRFSAERTGGSVSTLTIQRTQQEDSAVYLCASSFWQGDEQFFGPGTRLTVL.

This clone was observed a handful of times. The chain combines TRBV7-9 with TRBJ2-7; 9 bases line up with TRBD2. The ends lost 5 bases at V and 5 bases at J; junction bases unmatched: 10. Germline V gives CDR1 SEHNR, CDR2 FQNEAQ (reference sequence). The CDR3 is 15 amino acids. The CDR3 nucleotides are TGTGCCAGCAGCGATCTCAAGGGACTAGCTGACGAGCAGTACTTC. Its translation is CASSDLKGLADEQYF.

V is TRBV9 and J is TRBJ2-3; D not resolved. Per the germline V gene, CDR1 is SGDLS and CDR2 is YYNGEE. The CDR3 loop spans 12 amino acids. Trimming left V 1 base short and J 6 bases short, with 6 bases between. CDR3 loop: CASSVTGDTQYF. Written as DNA, the CDR3 is TGTGCCAGCAGCGTAACCGGTGATACGCAGTATTTT. Complete variable domain (other parts from reference TRBV9 and TRBJ2-3): DSGVTQTPKHLITATGQRVTLRCSPRSGDLSVYWYQQSLDQGLQFLIQYYNGEERAKGNILERFSAQQFPDLHSELNLSSLELGDSALYFCASSVTGDTQYFGPGTRLTVL.

The rearrangement links TRBV6-6 to TRBJ2-2, with TRBD2 identical over 10 bases. In germline, CDR1 is MNHNY, CDR2 SVGAGI (reference sequence). This CDR3 has 16 amino acids. The V gene end was trimmed by 8 bases and the J gene end by 5 bases; junction bases not matched to a gene: 11. The CDR3 is CASGLTSGLFTGELFF. The CDR3 nucleotides read TGTGCCAGCGGCTTGACTAGCGGGCTCTTTACCGGGGAGCTGTTTTTT.

This clone was recorded only once. The genes are TRBV4-3 and TRBJ2-1, with 10 positions matching TRBD2. Germline V gene sequence: CDR1 LGHNA, CDR2 YSLEER. J was trimmed by 7 bases and V by 4 bases; bases with no gene match: 7. The CDR3 has 15 amino acids. CDR3 sequence: CASSRLAGVENEQFF. CDR3 bases: TGCGCCAGCAGCCGTCTAGCGGGAGTCGAAAATGAGCAGTTCTTC.

The chain links TRBV10-3 to TRBJ1-1; D not resolved. Germline CDR1 and CDR2: ENHRY and SYGVKD. The CDR3 contains 12 residues. The germline V and J ends were trimmed by 10 bases and 5 bases, with 14 bases remaining between them. The CDR3 DNA sequence: TGTGCCACCTCCCGAGATTGGACTGAAGCTTTCTTT. This sequence encodes CATSRDWTEAFF.

This clone was counted a few times. CDR3 coding DNA: TGTGCCAGCAGATTTCGACTAGGCGATTCCTACGAGCAGTACTTC. This gives the protein CASRFRLGDSYEQYF. The chain carries TRBV27 and TRBJ2-5, with D tentatively TRBD2 (6 bases). The last part of the DNA fits TRBJ2-7 better; the J call may be wrong. The length of the CDR3 is 15 residues. Germline assignment: CDR1 MNHEY and CDR2 SMNVEV (reference sequence).

This chain connects TRBV20-1 to TRBJ2-3, with D maybe TRBD1 (5 bases). Germline CDR1 reads DFQATT; CDR2 reads SNEGSKA (reference sequence). The CDR3 extends over 11 amino acids. Trimming stripped 6 bases from V and 11 bases from J, with 15 bases between. This CDR3 is CSANRGYEQYF. For the CDR3, the DNA is TGCAGTGCCAATAGGGGCTATGAGCAGTATTTT.

The rearrangement joins TRBV6-5 to TRBJ1-1, with no clear D. V shed 7 bases and J shed 6 bases, with 15 bases lying between them. The CDR3 is 13 residues long. Germline CDR1 and CDR2: MNHEY and SVGAGI. The CDR3 loop is CASNTAQTAEAFF. The CDR3 coding sequence is TGTGCCAGCAACACCGCCCAAACAGCTGAAGCTTTCTTT.

Regarding this clone: Germline is not matched at one junction end, which may reflect a read error. The genes are TRBV7-9 and TRBJ2-5, with 7 bases identical to TRBD2. The CDR3 consists of 15 residues. CDR1 SEHNR and CDR2 FQNEAQ come from the germline V gene (reference sequence). The CDR3 region has the DNA TGTTCCAGCAGCCCGCGGGCCGGGGGGAGGGAGACCCAGTACTTC. This encodes CSSSPRAGGRETQYF.

This sequence joins TRBV5-1 and TRBJ2-1; 13 nucleotides match TRBD2. The CDR3 loop spans 15 amino acids. Trimming cost V 4 bases and J 10 bases; bases outside gene matches: 8. Germline V CDR1 and CDR2: SGHRS, YFSETQ. CDR3 in amino acids: CASSTTSGGAWEQFF. In DNA, the CDR3 is TGCGCCAGCAGCACCACTAGCGGGGGGGCCTGGGAGCAGTTCTTC.

This clone was counted a few times. This chain links TRBV7-2 with TRBJ2-7; TRBD2 matches at 9 bases. Germline V gives CDR1 SGHTA, CDR2 FQGNSA. The CDR3 consists of 15 residues. Trimming cost V 5 bases and J 4 bases; bases outside gene matches: 9. DNA for the CDR3: TGTGCCAGCAGCACGCGGGGGGGCCTTATTTACGAGCAGTACTTC. It yields the protein CASSTRGGLIYEQYF.

This clone was seen more than once but under ten times. J is TRBJ2-4 and V is TRBV28; 8 nucleotides agree with TRBD1. This CDR3 contains 16 residues. Germline CDR1 is MDHEN and CDR2 is SYDVKM. Trimming at V came to 2 bases and at J to 5 bases, leaving 8 bases not matched to a gene. This chain's CDR3 is CASSLIGTGYQNIQYF. DNA of the CDR3: TGTGCCAGCAGTTTAATAGGGACAGGTTATCAAAACATTCAGTACTTC.

As concerns this clone: Given the absence of the conserved phenylalanine or tryptophan at the CDR3 end, a read error is likely. This chain connects TRBV9 to TRBJ2-7, with TRBD2 identical over 7 bases. This CDR3 spans 15 amino acids. Germline V CDR1 and CDR2: SGDLS, YYNGEE. The ends lost 4 bases at V and 3 bases at J; junction bases unmatched: 10. The CDR3 DNA follows: TGTGCCAGCAGCCCCCGTGGGGGGGTAAACTACGAGCAGTACCTC. Its translation is CASSPRGGVNYEQYL.

This sequence joins TRBV19 and TRBJ1-3; tentatively, D is TRBD1 (5 bases). The CDR3 spans 14 residues. The V and J ends lost 5 bases and 2 bases respectively, with 10 bases between them. The germline V gene encodes CDR1 LNHDA and CDR2 SQIVND (reference sequence). CDR3 in amino acids: CASSVGEAGNTIYF. DNA of the CDR3: TGTGCCAGTAGTGTGGGGGAGGCTGGAAACACCATATATTTT.

The J gene is TRBJ2-7, the V gene TRBV5-1; 7 nucleotides align to TRBD1. Germline V gene data show CDR1 as SGHRS and CDR2 as YFSETQ. The V segment lost 0 bases and the J segment 4 bases; nucleotides outside the gene matches: 7. This CDR3 region has 15 residues. The CDR3 DNA is TGCGCCAGCAGCTTGGGTAGGGGGCGAGGTTACGAGCAGTACTTC. It yields the protein CASSLGRGRGYEQYF.